This T cell receptor (beta chain) was found in a study of response to subunit inactivated influenza vaccine. Each CDR3 protein is one row after TCRdb ran MiXCR on the RT-PCR reads. Among 630,000 or so distinct CDR3 sequences listed, roughly 14% were seen once. Whole-study results and caveats: After each seasonal influenza vaccination, few new T cells are recruited, the authors suggested.

This clonotype was observed at least ten times. Its specificity is unknown. The CDR3 loop spans 16 amino acids. The V gene's germline CDR1 is ENHRY and CDR2 SYGVKD. Trimming removed 6 bases from V and 5 bases from J; junction bases left unmatched: 15. This chain links TRBV10-3 with TRBJ2-7; 8 positions match TRBD2. This specimen consisted of PBMCs from blood, obtained roughly 13 days after vaccination. The clonotype was recovered from a man in his forties or fifties who received an inactivated influenza vaccine. The CDR3 DNA is TGTGCCATCAGCGCAACCTCGGGGGGGCCTATGGACGAGCAGTACTTC. Translation gives CAISATSGGPMDEQYF.